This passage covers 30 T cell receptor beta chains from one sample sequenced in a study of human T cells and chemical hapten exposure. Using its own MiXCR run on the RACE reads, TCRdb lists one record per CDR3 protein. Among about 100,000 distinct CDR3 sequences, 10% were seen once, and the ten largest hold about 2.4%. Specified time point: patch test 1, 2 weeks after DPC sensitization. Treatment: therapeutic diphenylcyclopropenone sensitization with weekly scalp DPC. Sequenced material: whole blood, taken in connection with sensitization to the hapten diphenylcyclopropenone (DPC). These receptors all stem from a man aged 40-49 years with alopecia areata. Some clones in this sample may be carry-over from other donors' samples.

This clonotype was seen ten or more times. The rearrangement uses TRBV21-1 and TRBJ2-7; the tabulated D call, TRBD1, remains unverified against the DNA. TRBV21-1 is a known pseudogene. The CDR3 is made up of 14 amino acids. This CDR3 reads CARGSGGAAYEQYV. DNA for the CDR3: TGTGCCAGGGGGTCAGGGGGCGCGGCCTACGAGCAGTACGTC.

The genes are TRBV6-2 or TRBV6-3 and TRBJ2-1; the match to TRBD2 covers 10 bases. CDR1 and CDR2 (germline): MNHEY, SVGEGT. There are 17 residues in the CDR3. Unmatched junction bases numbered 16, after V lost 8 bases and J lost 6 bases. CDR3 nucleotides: TGTGCCAGCCCGGGTAGCGGGAGGCCCGTTGGGGGCAATGAGCAGTTCTTC. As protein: CASPGSGRPVGGNEQFF.

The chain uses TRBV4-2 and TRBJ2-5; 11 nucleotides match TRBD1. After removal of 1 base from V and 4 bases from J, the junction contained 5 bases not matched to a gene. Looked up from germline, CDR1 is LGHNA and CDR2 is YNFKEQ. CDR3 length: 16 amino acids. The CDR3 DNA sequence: TGTGCCAGCAGCCAAGCACTGGGACAGGGGGGAGAGACCCAGTACTTC. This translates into CASSQALGQGGETQYF.

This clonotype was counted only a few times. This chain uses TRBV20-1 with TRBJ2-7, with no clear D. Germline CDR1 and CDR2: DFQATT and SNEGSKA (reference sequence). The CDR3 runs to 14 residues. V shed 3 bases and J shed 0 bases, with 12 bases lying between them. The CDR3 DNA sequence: TGCAGTGCTAGTTCCCTCACAAACTCCTACGAGCAGTACGTC. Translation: CSASSLTNSYEQYV.

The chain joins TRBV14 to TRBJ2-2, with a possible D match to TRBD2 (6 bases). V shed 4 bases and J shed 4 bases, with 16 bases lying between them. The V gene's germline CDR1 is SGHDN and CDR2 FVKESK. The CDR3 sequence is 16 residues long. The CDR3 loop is CASSPRRVLVTGELFF. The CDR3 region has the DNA TGTGCCAGCAGCCCCCGGAGGGTCTTAGTCACCGGGGAGCTGTTTTTT. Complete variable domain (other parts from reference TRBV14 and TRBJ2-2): EAGVTQFPSHSVIEKGQTVTLRCDPISGHDNLYWYRRVMGKEIKFLLHFVKESKQDESGMPNNRFLAERTGGTYSTLKVQPAELEDSGVYFCASSPRRVLVTGELFFGEGSRLTVL.

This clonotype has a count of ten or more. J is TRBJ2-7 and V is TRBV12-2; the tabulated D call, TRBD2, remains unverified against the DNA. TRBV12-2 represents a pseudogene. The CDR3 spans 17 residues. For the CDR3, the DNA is TGTGCAAGTCGCTTAGAGCGGGAAAACAGGGCCGGGTACGAGCAGTACTTC. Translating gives CASRLERENRAGYEQYF.

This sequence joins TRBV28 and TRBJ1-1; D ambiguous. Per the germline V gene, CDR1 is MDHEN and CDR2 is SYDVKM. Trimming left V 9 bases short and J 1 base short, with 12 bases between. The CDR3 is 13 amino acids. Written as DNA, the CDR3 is TGTGCCAGTTGCAGGTTAAGGAACACTGAAGCTTTCTTT. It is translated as CASCRLRNTEAFF.

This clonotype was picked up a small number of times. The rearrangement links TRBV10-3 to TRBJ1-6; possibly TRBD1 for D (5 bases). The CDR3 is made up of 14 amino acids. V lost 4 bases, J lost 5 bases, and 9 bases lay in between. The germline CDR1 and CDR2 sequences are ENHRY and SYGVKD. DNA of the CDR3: TGTGCCATCAGTGCCGGGGGGGATAATTCACCCCTCCACTTT. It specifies CAISAGGDNSPLHF.

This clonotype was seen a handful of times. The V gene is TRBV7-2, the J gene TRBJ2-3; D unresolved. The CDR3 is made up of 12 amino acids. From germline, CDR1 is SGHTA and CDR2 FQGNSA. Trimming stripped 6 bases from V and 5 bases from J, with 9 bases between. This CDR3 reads CASSYNRDTQYF. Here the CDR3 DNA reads TGTGCCAGCAGTTACAACAGAGATACGCAGTATTTT.

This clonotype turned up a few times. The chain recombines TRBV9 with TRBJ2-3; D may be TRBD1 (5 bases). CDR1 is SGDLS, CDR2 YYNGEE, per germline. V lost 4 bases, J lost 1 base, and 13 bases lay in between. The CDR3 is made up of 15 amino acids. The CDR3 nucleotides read TGTGCCAGCAGCCAACAGCAGGGCCGCACAGATACGCAGTATTTT. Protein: CASSQQQGRTDTQYF.

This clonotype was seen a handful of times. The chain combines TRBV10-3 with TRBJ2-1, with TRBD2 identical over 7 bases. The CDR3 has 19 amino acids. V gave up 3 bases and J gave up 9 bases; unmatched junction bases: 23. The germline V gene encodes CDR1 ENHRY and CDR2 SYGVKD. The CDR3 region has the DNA TGTGCCATCAGTGACGAGATCGTACCAGCGGGATCCCCGCGTGGTGAGCAGTTCTTC. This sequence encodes CAISDEIVPAGSPRGEQFF.

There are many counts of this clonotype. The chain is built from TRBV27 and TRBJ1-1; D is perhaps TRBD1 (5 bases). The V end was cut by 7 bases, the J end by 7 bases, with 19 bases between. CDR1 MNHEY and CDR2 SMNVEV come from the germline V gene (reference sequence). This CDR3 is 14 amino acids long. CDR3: CASTSQWGGIEAFF. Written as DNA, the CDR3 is TGTGCCAGCACTTCCCAGTGGGGGGGGATTGAAGCTTTCTTT.

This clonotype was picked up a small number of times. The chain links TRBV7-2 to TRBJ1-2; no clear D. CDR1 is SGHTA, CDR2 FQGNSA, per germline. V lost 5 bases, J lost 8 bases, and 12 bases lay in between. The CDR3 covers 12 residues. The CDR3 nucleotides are TGTGCCAGCAGCCCACTAGACCGGGGCTACACCTTC. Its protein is CASSPLDRGYTF.

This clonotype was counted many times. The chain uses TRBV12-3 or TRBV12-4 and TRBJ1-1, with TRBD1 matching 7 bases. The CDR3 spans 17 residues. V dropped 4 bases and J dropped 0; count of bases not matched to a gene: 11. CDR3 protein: CASSSDRAAPLNTEAFF. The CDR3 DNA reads TGTGCCAGCAGTTCCGACAGGGCCGCGCCTTTGAACACTGAAGCTTTCTTT.

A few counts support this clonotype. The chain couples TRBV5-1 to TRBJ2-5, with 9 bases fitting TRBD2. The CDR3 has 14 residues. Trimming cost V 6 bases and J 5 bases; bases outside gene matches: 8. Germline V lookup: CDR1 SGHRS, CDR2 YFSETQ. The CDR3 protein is CASNLAGGTETQYF. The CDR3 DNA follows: TGCGCCAGCAACCTCGCGGGGGGGACGGAGACCCAGTACTTC.

Here the CDR3 DNA reads TGTGCCAGCAGCTTACGAATAGGGGAGACTGAAGCTTTCTTT. This sequence encodes CASSLRIGETEAFF. J is TRBJ1-1 and V is TRBV11-1; a possible D gene is TRBD1 (5 bases). Germline values: CDR1 SGHAT, CDR2 FQDESV (reference sequence). The CDR3 sequence is 14 residues long. With 2 bases removed from V and 5 bases from J, the gap between germline ends came to 12 bases.

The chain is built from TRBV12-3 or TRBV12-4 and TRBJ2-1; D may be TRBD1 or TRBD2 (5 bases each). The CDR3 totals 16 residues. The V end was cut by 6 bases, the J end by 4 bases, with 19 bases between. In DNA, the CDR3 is TGTGCCAGCAGAACTACCGGGACCCGAGTGTACAATGAGCAGTTCTTC. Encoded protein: CASRTTGTRVYNEQFF.

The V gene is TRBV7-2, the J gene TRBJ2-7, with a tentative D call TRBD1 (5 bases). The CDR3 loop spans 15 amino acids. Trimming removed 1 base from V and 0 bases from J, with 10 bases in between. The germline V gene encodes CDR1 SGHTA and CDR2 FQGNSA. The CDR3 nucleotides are TGTGCCAGCAGCTTAGTGGGGCTGGGCTCCTACGAGCAGTACGTC. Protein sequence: CASSLVGLGSYEQYV.

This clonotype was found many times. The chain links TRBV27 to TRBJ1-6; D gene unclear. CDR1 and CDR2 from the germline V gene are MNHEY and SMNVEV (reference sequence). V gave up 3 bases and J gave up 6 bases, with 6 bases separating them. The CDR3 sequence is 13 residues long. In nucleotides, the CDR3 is TGTGCCAGCAGTTTTGGTCTTAATTCACCCCTCCACTTT. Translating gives CASSFGLNSPLHF.

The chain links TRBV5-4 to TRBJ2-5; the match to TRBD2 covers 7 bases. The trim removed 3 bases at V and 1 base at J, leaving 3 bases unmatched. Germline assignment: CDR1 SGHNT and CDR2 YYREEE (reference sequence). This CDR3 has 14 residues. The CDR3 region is CASSWGGSQETQYF. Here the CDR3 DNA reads TGTGCCAGCAGCTGGGGGGGGTCCCAAGAGACCCAGTACTTC.

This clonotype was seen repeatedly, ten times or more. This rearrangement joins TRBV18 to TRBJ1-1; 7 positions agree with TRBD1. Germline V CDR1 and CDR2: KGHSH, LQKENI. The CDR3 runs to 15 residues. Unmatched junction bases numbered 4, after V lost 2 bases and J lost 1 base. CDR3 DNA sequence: TGTGCCAGCTCACCAATCGGACAGGAGAACACTGAAGCTTTCTTT. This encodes CASSPIGQENTEAFF.

The CDR3 sequence: CASSSPGTSGEQYF. As DNA, the CDR3 is TGTGCCAGCAGCTCCCCCGGGACTAGCGGGGAGCAGTATTTT. The chain joins TRBV3-1 to TRBJ2-3; 13 bases match TRBD2. The CDR3 is made up of 14 amino acids. The V gene's germline CDR1 is LGHDT and CDR2 YNNKEL (reference sequence). V lost 5 bases and J lost 11; bases outside the gene matches: 7.

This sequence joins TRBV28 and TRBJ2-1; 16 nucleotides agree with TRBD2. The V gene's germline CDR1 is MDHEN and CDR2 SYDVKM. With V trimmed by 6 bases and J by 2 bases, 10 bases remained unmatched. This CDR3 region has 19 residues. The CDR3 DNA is TGTGCCAGCAGCCCCGGGACTAGCGGGAGGGCCAGCCCCTACAATGAGCAGTTCTTC. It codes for CASSPGTSGRASPYNEQFF.

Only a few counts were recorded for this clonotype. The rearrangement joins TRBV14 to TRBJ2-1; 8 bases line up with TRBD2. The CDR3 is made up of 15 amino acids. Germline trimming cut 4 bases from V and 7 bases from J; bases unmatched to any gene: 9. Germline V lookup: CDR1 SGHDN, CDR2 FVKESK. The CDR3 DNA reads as TGTGCCAGCAGCCGGGTTGCGGGAGGCCCGAATGAGCAGTTCTTC. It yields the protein CASSRVAGGPNEQFF.

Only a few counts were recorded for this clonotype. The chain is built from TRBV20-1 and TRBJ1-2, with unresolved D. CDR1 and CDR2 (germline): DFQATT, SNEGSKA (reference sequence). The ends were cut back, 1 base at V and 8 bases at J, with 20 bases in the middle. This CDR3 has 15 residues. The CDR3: CSARVLDAAAKGYTF. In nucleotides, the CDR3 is TGCAGTGCTAGAGTACTAGACGCGGCAGCGAAGGGCTACACCTTC.

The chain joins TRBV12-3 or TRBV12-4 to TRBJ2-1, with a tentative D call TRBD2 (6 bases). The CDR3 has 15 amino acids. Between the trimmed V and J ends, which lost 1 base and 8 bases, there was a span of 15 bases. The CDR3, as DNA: TGTGCCAGCAGTTTAGGGCGGGGCCCTGCGGATGAGCAGTTCTTC. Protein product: CASSLGRGPADEQFF.

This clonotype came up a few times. The CDR3 DNA is TGTGCCAGCTCACCAGGGCAGATTAATGAAAAACTGTTTTTT. Its translation: CASSPGQINEKLFF. The gene calls are TRBV18 and TRBJ1-4; D gene ambiguous. Per the germline V gene, CDR1 is KGHSH and CDR2 is LQKENI. Trimming removed 2 bases at V and 4 bases at J, with 8 bases between. This CDR3 has 14 residues.

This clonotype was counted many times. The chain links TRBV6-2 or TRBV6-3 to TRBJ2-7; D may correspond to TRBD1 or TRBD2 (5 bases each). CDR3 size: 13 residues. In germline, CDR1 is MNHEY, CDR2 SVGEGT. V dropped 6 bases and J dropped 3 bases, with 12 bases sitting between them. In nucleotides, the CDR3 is TGTGCCAGCAGCCGGGACCGACTCTACGAGCAGTACTTC. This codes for CASSRDRLYEQYF.

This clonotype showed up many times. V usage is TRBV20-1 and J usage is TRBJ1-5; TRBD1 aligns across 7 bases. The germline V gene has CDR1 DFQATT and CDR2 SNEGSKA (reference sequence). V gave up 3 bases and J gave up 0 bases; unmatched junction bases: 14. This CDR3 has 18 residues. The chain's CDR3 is CSASTVRGGIISNQPQHF. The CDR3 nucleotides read TGCAGTGCTAGTACGGTCAGGGGGGGGATTATTAGCAATCAGCCCCAGCATTTT.

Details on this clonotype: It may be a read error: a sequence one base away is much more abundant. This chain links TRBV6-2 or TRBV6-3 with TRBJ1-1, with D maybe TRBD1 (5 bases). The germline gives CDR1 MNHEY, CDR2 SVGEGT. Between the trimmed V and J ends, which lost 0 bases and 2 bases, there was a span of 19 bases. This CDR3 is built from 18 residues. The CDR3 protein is CASSYSNPVFRGNTEAFF. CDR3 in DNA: TGTGCCAGCAGTTACTCGAATCCTGTGTTTAGGGGTAACACTGAAGCTTTCTTT.